This entry describes one T cell receptor beta chain. Its antigen is currently unknown. Germline trimming cut 4 bases from V and 2 bases from J; bases unmatched to any gene: 3. The germline V gene has CDR1 SNHLY and CDR2 FYNNEI. This CDR3 region has 14 residues. These data originate in a study of shared clonotypes between healthy human individuals. Findings and caveats of the study: Generation probabilities were higher for clonotypes shared across all four sorted-subset donors than for unshared ones.

Sorted-subset replicate PCR reactions contained about 200 ng DNA, corresponding to approximately 30,000 T cell genomes. TCRdb's copy holds only in-frame clones and misses some; the assay was immunoSEQ multiplex PCR. The sample gives about a million clones, 77% of which show up once; 0.89% is in the top ten. The origin of this receptor is a man between 18 and 35 years old in good health. Some clones in this sample may be carry-over from other donors' samples. The sample comprised memory CD4+ T cells from PBMCs. Sample subset: CD45RA-negative fraction. The gene calls are TRBV2 and TRBJ2-7, with 9 bases matching TRBD2. The CDR3 nucleotides are TGTGCCAGCAGTGGCGGGAGGGTCGCCTACGAGCAGTACTTC. Protein: CASSGGRVAYEQYF.